This T cell receptor (beta chain) was sequenced for a study of brain T cells in children with intractable seizures. General study results and limits: Absence of clones before surgery may stem from lower sequencing depth. Viral specificity was inferred only from CDR3 similarity; HCMV serostatus was unknown.

Worth noting for this clone: The antigen is not known.

Between the trimmed V and J ends, which lost 7 bases and 3 bases, there was a span of 14 bases. This CDR3 comprises 14 residues. Germline CDR1 SNHLY, CDR2 FYNNEI. Some clones are missing from TCRdb's copy, which holds only in-frame ones; the method was immunoSEQ multiplex PCR. In the table there are about 320,000 clones, over 90% of which are singletons. Time point denoted: blood from clinic visit 5 months post-surgery; TSC patient then seizure free. Sample: peripheral blood, taken less than 6 months after surgery. The rearrangement links TRBV2 to TRBJ2-3; D is unclear. The sequence came from a boy under three years old with tuberous sclerosis and intractable seizures. The CDR3 region is CASKDSFLTDTQYF. The CDR3 nucleotides read TGTGCCAGCAAAGATAGCTTCTTAACAGATACGCAGTATTTT.